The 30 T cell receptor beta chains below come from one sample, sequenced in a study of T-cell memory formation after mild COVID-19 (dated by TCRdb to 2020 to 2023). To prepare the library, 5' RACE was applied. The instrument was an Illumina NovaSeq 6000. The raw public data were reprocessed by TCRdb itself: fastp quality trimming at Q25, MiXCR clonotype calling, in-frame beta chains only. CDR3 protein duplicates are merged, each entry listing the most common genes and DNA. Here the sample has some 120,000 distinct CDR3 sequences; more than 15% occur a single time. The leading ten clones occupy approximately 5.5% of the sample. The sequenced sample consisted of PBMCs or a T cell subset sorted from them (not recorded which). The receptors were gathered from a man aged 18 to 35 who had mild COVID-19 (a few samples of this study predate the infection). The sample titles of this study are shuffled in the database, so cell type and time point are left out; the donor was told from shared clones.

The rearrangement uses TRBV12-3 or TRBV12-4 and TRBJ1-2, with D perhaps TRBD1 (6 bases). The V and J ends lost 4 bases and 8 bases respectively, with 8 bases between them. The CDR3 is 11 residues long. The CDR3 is CASSSGQGYTF. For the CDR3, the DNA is TGTGCCAGCAGTTCAGGACAGGGCTACACCTTC.

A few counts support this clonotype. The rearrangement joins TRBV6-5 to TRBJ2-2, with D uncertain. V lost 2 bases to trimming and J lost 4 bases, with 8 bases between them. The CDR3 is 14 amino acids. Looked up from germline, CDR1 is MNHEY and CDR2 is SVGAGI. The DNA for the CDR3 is TGTGCCAGCAGTTACCGGCAGTCCACCGGGGAGCTGTTTTTT. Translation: CASSYRQSTGELFF.

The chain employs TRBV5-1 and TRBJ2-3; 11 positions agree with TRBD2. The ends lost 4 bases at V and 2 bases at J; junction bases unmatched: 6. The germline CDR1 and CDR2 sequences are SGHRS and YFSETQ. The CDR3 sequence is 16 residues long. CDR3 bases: TGCGCCAGCAGCGCGGGACTAGCGGACAACACAGATACGCAGTATTTT. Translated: CASSAGLADNTDTQYF.

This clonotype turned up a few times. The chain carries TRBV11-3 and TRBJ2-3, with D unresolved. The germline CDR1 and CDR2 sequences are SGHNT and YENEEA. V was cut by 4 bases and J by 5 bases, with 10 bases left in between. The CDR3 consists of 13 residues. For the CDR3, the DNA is TGTGCCAGCAGCTCCCGTGTCGGAGATACGCAGTATTTT. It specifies CASSSRVGDTQYF.

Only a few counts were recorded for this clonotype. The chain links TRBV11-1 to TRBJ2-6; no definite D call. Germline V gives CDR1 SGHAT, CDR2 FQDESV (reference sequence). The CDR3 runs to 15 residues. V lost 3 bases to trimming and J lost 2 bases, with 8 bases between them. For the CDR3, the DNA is TGTGCCAGCAGCTTCTACTCCACTGGGGCCAACGTCCTGACTTTC. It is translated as CASSFYSTGANVLTF.

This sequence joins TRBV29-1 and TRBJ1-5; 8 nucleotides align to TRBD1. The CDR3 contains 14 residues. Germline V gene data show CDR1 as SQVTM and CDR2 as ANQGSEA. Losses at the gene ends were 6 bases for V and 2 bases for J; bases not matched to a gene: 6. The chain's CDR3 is CSVVVTGGNQPQHF. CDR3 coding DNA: TGCAGCGTAGTCGTGACAGGGGGCAATCAGCCCCAGCATTTT.

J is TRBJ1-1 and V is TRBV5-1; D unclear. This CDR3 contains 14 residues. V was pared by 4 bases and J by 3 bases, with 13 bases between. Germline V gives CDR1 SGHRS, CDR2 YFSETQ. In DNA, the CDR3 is TGCGCCAGCAGCCCTACTTCCCAGGACACTGAAGCTTTCTTT. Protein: CASSPTSQDTEAFF.

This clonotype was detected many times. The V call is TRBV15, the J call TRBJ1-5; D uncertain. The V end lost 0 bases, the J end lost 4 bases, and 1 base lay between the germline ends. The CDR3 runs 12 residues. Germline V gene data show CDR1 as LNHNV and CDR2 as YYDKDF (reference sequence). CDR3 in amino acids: CATSRDNQPQHF. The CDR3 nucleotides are TGTGCCACCAGCAGAGATAATCAGCCCCAGCATTTT.

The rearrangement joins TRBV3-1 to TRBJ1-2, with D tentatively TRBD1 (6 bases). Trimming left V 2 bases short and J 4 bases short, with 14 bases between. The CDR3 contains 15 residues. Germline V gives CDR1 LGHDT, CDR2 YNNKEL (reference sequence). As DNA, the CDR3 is TGTGCCAGCAGCCAAAGCATGGGGGCCGGCTATGGCTACACCTTC. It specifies CASSQSMGAGYGYTF.

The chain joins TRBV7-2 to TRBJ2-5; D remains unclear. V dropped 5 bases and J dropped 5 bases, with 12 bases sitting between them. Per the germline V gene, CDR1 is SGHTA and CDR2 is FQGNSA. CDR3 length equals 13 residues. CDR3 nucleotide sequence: TGTGCCAGCAGCCTGTTGGCCAGGGAGACCCAGTACTTC. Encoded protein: CASSLLARETQYF.

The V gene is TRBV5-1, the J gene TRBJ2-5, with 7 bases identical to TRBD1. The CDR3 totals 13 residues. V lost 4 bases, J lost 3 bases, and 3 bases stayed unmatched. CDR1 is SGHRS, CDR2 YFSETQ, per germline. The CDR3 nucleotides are TGCGCCAGCAGCGTGGGACAGAAAGAGACCCAGTACTTC. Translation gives CASSVGQKETQYF.

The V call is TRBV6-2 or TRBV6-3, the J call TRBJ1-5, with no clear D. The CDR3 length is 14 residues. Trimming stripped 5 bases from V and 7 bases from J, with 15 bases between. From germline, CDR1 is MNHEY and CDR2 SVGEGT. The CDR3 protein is CASSTRLIDQPQHF. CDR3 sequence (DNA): TGTGCCAGCAGTACCAGGCTCATCGACCAGCCCCAGCATTTT.

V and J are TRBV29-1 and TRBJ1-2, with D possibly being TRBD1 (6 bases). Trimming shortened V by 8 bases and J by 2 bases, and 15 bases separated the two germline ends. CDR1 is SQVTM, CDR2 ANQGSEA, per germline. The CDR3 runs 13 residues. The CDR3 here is CSFSRTENYGYTF. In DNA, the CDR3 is TGCAGCTTTTCTAGGACAGAGAACTATGGCTACACCTTC.

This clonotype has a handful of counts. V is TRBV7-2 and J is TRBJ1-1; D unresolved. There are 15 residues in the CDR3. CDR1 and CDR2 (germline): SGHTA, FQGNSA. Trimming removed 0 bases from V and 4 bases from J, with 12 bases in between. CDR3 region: CASSLAGPLGTEAFF. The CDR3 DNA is TGTGCCAGCAGCTTAGCGGGTCCCCTCGGCACTGAAGCTTTCTTT. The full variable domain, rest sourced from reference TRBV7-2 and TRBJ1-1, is GAGVSQSPSNKVTEKGKDVELRCDPISGHTALYWYRQSLGQGLEFLIYFQGNSAPDKSGLPSDRFSAERTGGSVSTLTIQRTQQEDSAVYLCASSLAGPLGTEAFFGQGTRLTVV.

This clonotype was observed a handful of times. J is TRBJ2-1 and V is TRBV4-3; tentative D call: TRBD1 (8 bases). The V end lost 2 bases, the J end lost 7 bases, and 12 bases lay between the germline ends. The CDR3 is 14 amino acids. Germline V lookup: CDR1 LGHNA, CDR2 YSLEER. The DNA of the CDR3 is TGCGCCAGCAGCCAAAACAGGGGGGGGAATGAGCAGTTCTTC. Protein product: CASSQNRGGNEQFF.

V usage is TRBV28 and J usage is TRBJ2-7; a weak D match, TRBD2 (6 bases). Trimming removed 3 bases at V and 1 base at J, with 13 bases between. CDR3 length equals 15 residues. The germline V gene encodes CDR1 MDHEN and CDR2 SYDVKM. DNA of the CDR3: TGTGCCAGCAGTTTGGGCGGGGCGGGGTCCTACGAGCAGTACGTC. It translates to CASSLGGAGSYEQYV.

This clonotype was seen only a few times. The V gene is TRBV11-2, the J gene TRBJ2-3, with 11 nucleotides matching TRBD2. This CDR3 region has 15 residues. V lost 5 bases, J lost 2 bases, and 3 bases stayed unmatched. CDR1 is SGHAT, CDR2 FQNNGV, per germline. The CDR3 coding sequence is TGTGCCAGCAGCCCTAGCGGGGGGCCCACAGATACGCAGTATTTT. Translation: CASSPSGGPTDTQYF.

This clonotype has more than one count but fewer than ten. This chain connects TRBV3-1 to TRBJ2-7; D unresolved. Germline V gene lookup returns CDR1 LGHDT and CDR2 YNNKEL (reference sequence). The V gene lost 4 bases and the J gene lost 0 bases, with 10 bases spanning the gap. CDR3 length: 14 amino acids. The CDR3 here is CASSPWLGSYEQYV. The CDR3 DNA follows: TGTGCCAGCAGCCCCTGGCTAGGCTCCTACGAGCAGTACGTC.

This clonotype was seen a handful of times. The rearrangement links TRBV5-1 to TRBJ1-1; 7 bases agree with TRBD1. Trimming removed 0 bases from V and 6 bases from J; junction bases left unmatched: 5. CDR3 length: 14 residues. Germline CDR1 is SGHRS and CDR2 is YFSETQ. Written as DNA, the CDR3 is TGCGCCAGCAGCTTGGGGGACAGCAGACCTGAAGCTTTCTTT. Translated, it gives CASSLGDSRPEAFF.

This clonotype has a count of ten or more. CDR3 residues: CASSPGGGSYNEQFF. The CDR3 region has the DNA TGTGCCAGCAGCCCAGGAGGGGGGTCCTACAATGAGCAGTTCTTC. V usage is TRBV7-6 and J usage is TRBJ2-1; D tentatively reads TRBD1 or TRBD2 (6 bases each). Germline CDR1 is SGHVS and CDR2 is FNYEAQ. The CDR3 spans 15 residues. Trimming shortened V by 5 bases and J by 1 base, and 12 bases separated the two germline ends.

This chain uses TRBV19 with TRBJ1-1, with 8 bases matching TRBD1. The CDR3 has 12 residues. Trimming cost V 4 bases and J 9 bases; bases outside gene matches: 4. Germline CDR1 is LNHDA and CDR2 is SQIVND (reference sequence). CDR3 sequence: CASSTRQGKAFF. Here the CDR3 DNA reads TGTGCCAGTAGTACCAGACAGGGGAAAGCTTTCTTT.

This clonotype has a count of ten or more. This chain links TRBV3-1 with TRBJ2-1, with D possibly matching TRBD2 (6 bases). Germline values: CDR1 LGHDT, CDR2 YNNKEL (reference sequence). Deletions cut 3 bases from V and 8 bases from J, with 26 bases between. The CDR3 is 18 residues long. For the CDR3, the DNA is TGTGCCAGCAGCCACCCAGCGGGCGGGATGCCTGGAAGCTATGAGCAGTTCTTC. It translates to CASSHPAGGMPGSYEQFF.

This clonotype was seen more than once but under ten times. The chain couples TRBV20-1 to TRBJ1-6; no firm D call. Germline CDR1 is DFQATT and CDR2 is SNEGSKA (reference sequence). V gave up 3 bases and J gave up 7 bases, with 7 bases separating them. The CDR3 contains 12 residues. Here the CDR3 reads CSASVRNSPLHF. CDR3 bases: TGCAGTGCTAGTGTACGGAATTCACCCCTCCACTTT.

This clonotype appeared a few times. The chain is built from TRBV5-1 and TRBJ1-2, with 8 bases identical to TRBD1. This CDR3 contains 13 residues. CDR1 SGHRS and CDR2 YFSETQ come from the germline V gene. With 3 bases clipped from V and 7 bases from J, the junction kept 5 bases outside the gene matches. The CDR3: CASSSGQGGGYTF. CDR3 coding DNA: TGCGCCAGCAGCTCCGGACAGGGTGGTGGCTACACCTTC.

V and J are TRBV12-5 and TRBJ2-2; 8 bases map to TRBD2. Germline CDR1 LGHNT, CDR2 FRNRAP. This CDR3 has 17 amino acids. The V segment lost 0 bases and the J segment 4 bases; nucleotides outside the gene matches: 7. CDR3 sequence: CASGLVLSGTITGELFF. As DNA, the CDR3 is TGTGCTAGTGGTTTGGTACTTAGCGGGACGATCACCGGGGAGCTGTTTTTT.

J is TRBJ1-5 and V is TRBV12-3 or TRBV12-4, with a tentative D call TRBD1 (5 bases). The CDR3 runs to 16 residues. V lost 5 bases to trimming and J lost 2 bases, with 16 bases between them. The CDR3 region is CASSSDGGQGNQPQHF. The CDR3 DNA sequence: TGTGCCAGCAGTAGCGATGGGGGTCAGGGCAATCAGCCCCAGCATTTT.

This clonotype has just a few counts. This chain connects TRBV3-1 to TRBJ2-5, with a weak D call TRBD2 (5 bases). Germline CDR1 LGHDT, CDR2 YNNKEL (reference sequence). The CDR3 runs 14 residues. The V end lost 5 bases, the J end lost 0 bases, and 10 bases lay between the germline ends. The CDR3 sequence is CASSKEVDQETQYF. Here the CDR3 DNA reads TGTGCCAGCAGCAAGGAGGTAGACCAAGAGACCCAGTACTTC.

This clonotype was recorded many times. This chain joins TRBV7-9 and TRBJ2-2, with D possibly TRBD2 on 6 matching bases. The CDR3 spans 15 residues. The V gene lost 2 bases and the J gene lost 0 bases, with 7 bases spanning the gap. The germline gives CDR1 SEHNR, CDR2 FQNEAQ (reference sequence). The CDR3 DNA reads TGTGCCAGCAGCTTACGGGGGACGAACACCGGGGAGCTGTTTTTT. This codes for CASSLRGTNTGELFF.

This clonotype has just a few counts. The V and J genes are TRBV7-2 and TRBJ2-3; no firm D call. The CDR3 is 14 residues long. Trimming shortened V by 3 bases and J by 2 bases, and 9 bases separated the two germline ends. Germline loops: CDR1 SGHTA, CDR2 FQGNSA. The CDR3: CASSFGPVTDTQYF. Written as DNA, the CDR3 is TGTGCCAGCAGCTTTGGGCCGGTCACAGATACGCAGTATTTT. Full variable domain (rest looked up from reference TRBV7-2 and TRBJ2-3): GAGVSQSPSNKVTEKGKDVELRCDPISGHTALYWYRQSLGQGLEFLIYFQGNSAPDKSGLPSDRFSAERTGGSVSTLTIQRTQQEDSAVYLCASSFGPVTDTQYFGPGTRLTVL.

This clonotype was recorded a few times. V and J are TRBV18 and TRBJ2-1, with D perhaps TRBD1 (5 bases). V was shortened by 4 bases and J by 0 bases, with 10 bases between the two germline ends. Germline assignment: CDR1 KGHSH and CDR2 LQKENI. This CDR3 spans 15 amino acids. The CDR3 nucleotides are TGTGCCAGCTCACGCACAGGACCCTCCTACAATGAGCAGTTCTTC. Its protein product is CASSRTGPSYNEQFF.